The 19 T cell receptor beta chains below all came from one sample that was sequenced in a study of T cells after somatic rescue of genetic block (dated by TCRdb to 2020 to 2021). The library was made by the immunoSEQ multiplex PCR assay. In TCRdb, the immuneACCESS table is reduced to in-frame sequences with V and J assigned. These tables do not hold every clone; where another copy was compared, an unresolved V gene accounts for under half, and the others remain unexplained. Across this sample there are about 120,000 clones, with 90% to 95% seen only once. 1.4% of the sample rests with the top ten. Material: peripheral blood mononuclear cells (PBMCs). The receptors shown here come from a woman between 18 and 29 years old.

The rearrangement joins TRBV7-8 to TRBJ2-7, with 9 bases lining up with TRBD2. CDR3 length equals 17 residues. Germline CDR1 is SGHVS and CDR2 is FQNEAQ. V dropped 5 bases and J dropped 5; count of bases not matched to a gene: 16. The CDR3 sequence: CASSRGPAGGLEDEQYF. The CDR3 bases are TGTGCCAGCAGCCGGGGGCCAGCGGGGGGTCTAGAGGACGAGCAGTACTTC.

The gene calls are TRBV18 and TRBJ1-4; tentatively, D is TRBD1 (6 bases). The CDR3 runs 16 residues. The germline gives CDR1 KGHSH, CDR2 LQKENI. Trimming left V 2 bases short and J 2 bases short, with 12 bases between. The CDR3 sequence: CASSPTVGGTNEKLFF. CDR3 sequence (DNA): TGTGCCAGCTCACCAACGGTGGGGGGCACTAATGAAAAACTGTTTTTT.

This chain joins TRBV27 and TRBJ2-7; unclear D gene. The CDR3 is 12 amino acids. Trimming pared 5 bases from V and 3 bases from J, leaving 8 bases between. Germline V gene lookup returns CDR1 MNHEY and CDR2 SMNVEV (reference sequence). The CDR3 here is CASSPTVYEQYF. CDR3 coding DNA: TGTGCCAGCAGTCCGACCGTCTACGAGCAGTACTTC.

This chain links TRBV5-1 with TRBJ2-7; a possible D gene is TRBD1 (5 bases). The CDR3 is 15 residues long. V was shortened by 4 bases and J by 7 bases, with 21 bases between the two germline ends. Germline V CDR1 and CDR2: SGHRS, YFSETQ. This CDR3 is CASSPLGQGLSEQYF. For the CDR3, the DNA is TGCGCCAGCAGCCCCCTTGGGCAGGGCTTGAGTGAGCAGTACTTC.

This chain links TRBV7-9 with TRBJ1-2, with 10 positions matching TRBD1. Trimming removed 5 bases from V and 4 bases from J; junction bases left unmatched: 13. From germline, CDR1 is SEHNR and CDR2 FQNEAQ (reference sequence). The CDR3 sequence is 17 residues long. The CDR3 DNA reads TGTGCCAGCAGCCGGGGGACAGGGGCGCAGGAAAGCTATGGCTACACCTTC. It encodes CASSRGTGAQESYGYTF.

V is TRBV30 and J is TRBJ1-1, with TRBD1 identical over 7 bases. Germline assignment: CDR1 GTSNPN and CDR2 SVGIG (reference sequence). Trimming cost V 4 bases and J 3 bases; bases outside gene matches: 5. This CDR3 is built from 13 residues. The CDR3 region has the DNA TGTGCCTGGAAGAGGGGGCGGGACACTGAAGCTTTCTTT. Its translation is CAWKRGRDTEAFF.

The chain links TRBV9 to TRBJ2-2; D is undetermined. Per the germline V gene, CDR1 is SGDLS and CDR2 is YYNGEE. There are 14 residues in the CDR3. V gave up 0 bases and J gave up 6 bases, with 9 bases separating them. CDR3: CASSVGSYAGELFF. CDR3 in DNA: TGTGCCAGCAGCGTAGGATCTTACGCCGGGGAGCTGTTTTTT.

The chain couples TRBV29-1 to TRBJ2-5; the match to TRBD2 covers 11 bases. CDR3 length: 15 residues. The germline V gene encodes CDR1 SQVTM and CDR2 ANQGSEA. J gave up 4 bases and V 4 bases, and 8 bases lay outside the gene matches. DNA of the CDR3: TGCAGCGTTGCGGCCCTTAGCGGGGGGGCAGAGACCCAGTACTTC. Translation gives CSVAALSGGAETQYF. The whole variable domain, filled in from reference TRBV29-1 and TRBJ2-5, reads SAVISQKPSRDICQRGTSLTIQCQVDSQVTMMFWYRQQPGQSLTLIATANQGSEATYESGFVIDKFPISRPNLTFSTLTVSNMSPEDSSIYLCSVAALSGGAETQYFGPGTRLLVL.

The table lists this clone with a count of one. The gene calls are TRBV19 and TRBJ2-7; D gene unclear. Germline V lookup: CDR1 LNHDA, CDR2 SQIVND (reference sequence). The CDR3 extends over 14 amino acids. V dropped 1 base and J dropped 2 bases, with 9 bases sitting between them. CDR3 residues: CASSIAGNAYEQYF. In DNA, the CDR3 is TGTGCCAGTAGTATAGCGGGCAATGCCTACGAGCAGTACTTC.

This chain links TRBV27 with TRBJ2-7; 9 bases match TRBD2. The CDR3 has 16 residues. V lost 2 bases and J lost 5; bases outside the gene matches: 10. CDR1 and CDR2 from the germline V gene are MNHEY and SMNVEV (reference sequence). For the CDR3, the DNA is TGTGCCAGCAGTTTAGTCCGCGGGGGGGGCCCCCACGAGCAGTACTTC. Protein product: CASSLVRGGGPHEQYF.

The chain couples TRBV5-6 to TRBJ1-1; no clear D gene. Per germline, CDR1 SGHDT and CDR2 YYEEEE. The V gene lost 0 bases and the J gene lost 3 bases, with 9 bases spanning the gap. This CDR3 has 14 amino acids. This CDR3 is CASSLALKDTEAFF. The CDR3, as DNA: TGTGCCAGCAGCTTGGCCCTCAAGGACACTGAAGCTTTCTTT.

This chain uses TRBV28 with TRBJ2-6; 8 bases align to TRBD2. V trimming: 6 bases; J trimming: 4 bases; junction bases outside the gene matches: 5. This CDR3 is built from 15 residues. Germline CDR1 is MDHEN and CDR2 is SYDVKM. CDR3 residues: CASRRLAIGANVLTF. In DNA, the CDR3 is TGTGCCAGCAGGCGACTAGCGATCGGGGCCAACGTCCTGACTTTC. The variable domain in full, with the rest retrieved from reference TRBV28 and TRBJ2-6, is DVKVTQSSRYLVKRTGEKVFLECVQDMDHENMFWYRQDPGLGLRLIYFSYDVKMKEKGDIPEGYSVSREKKERFSLILESASTNQTSMYLCASRRLAIGANVLTFGAGSRLTVL.

The chain combines TRBV19 with TRBJ2-1; D is unresolved. This CDR3 has 14 residues. Looked up from germline, CDR1 is LNHDA and CDR2 is SQIVND (reference sequence). Trimming stripped 5 bases from V and 7 bases from J, with 15 bases between. This CDR3 reads CASSLPRLGNEQFF. The CDR3 DNA reads TGTGCCAGTAGTTTACCCAGGTTAGGGAATGAGCAGTTCTTC.

The genes are TRBV7-6 and TRBJ1-3; D unresolved. The germline V and J ends were trimmed by 1 base and 5 bases, with 0 bases remaining between them. Germline V gives CDR1 SGHVS, CDR2 FNYEAQ. This CDR3 comprises 11 residues. The CDR3 DNA sequence: TGTGCCAGCAGCTTAGGAAACACCATATATTTT. Translating it yields CASSLGNTIYF.

The J gene is TRBJ2-5, the V gene TRBV7-9; 8 bases map to TRBD1. CDR1 and CDR2 from the germline V gene are SEHNR and FQNEAQ (reference sequence). The CDR3 is made up of 14 amino acids. The V gene end was trimmed by 3 bases and the J gene end by 5 bases; junction bases not matched to a gene: 5. The CDR3 loop is CASSLRTGTETQYF. CDR3 DNA: TGTGCCAGCAGCTTGAGGACAGGGACCGAGACCCAGTACTTC.

The chain recombines TRBV4-1 with TRBJ1-4, with 9 bases matching TRBD1. CDR1 is MGHRA and CDR2 is YSYEKL in the germline V gene. This CDR3 comprises 15 residues. Trimming removed 2 bases from V and 7 bases from J; junction bases left unmatched: 5. For the CDR3, the DNA is TGCGCCAGCAGCCAAAGGACAGGGGTTGCTGAAAAACTGTTTTTT. Its translation: CASSQRTGVAEKLFF.

This chain links TRBV10-3 with TRBJ2-7, with D tentatively TRBD2 (5 bases). The CDR3 has 12 residues. V was trimmed by 2 bases and J by 3 bases, leaving 5 bases between them. Germline values: CDR1 ENHRY, CDR2 SYGVKD. CDR3 sequence: CAISEEGYEQYF. CDR3 bases: TGTGCCATCAGTGAGGAGGGCTACGAGCAGTACTTC.

This chain connects TRBV7-9 to TRBJ2-3; 9 bases agree with TRBD2. Trimming took 4 bases from V and 2 from J; bases not matched to a gene: 4. The CDR3 extends over 15 amino acids. Germline CDR1 SEHNR, CDR2 FQNEAQ (reference sequence). The CDR3: CASSYLAGNTDTQYF. In DNA form, the CDR3 reads TGTGCCAGCAGCTATCTAGCGGGGAACACAGATACGCAGTATTTT.

With regard to this clone: The junction and the germline gene differ at one end; a read error may be behind it. The chain recombines TRBV30 with TRBJ2-2, with unresolved D. Germline V gene sequence: CDR1 GTSNPN, CDR2 SVGIG (reference sequence). The CDR3 contains 12 residues. The DNA of the CDR3 is TGCGCGGCTTGGCGATACACCGGGGAGCTGTTTTTT. It translates to CAAWRYTGELFF.